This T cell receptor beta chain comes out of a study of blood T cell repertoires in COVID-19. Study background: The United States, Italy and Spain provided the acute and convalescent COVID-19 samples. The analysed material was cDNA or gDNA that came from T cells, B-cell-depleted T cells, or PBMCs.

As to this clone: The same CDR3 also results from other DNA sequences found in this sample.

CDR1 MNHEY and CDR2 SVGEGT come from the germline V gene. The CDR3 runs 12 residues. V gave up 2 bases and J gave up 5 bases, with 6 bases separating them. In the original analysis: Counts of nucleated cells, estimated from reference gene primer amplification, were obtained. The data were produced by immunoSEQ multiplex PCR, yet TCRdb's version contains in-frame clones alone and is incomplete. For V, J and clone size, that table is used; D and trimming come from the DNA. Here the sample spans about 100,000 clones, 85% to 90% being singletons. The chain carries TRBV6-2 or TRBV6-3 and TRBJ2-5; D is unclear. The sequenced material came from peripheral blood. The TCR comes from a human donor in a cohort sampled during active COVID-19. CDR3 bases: TGTGCCAGCAGTTACACTCGGGAGACCCAGTACTTC. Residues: CASSYTRETQYF.